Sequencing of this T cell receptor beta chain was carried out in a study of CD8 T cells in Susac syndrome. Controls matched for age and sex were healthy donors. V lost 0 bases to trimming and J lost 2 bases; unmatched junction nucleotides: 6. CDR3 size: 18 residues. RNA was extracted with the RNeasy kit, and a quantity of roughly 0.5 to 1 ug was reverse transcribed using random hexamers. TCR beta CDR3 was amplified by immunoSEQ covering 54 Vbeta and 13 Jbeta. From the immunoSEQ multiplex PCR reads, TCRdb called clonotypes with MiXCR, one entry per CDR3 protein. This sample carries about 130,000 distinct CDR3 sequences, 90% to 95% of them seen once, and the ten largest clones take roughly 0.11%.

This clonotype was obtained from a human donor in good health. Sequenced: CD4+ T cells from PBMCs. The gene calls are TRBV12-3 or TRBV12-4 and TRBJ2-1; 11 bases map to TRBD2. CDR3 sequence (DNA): TGTGCCAGCAGTTTAGCCACTAGCGGGAGTACTGCCTACAATGAGCAGTTCTTC. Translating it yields CASSLATSGSTAYNEQFF.